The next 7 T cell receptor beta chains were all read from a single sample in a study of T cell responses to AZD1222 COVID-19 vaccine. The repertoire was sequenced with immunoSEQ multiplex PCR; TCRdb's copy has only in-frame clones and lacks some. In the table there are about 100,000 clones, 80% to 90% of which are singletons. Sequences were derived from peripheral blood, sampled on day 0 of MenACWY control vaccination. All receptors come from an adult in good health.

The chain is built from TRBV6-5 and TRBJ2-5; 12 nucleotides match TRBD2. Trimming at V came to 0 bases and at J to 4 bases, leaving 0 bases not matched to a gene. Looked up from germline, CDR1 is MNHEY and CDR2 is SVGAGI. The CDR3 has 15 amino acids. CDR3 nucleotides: TGTGCCAGCAGTTACTCGGGACTAGCGGGAGAGACCCAGTACTTC. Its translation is CASSYSGLAGETQYF.

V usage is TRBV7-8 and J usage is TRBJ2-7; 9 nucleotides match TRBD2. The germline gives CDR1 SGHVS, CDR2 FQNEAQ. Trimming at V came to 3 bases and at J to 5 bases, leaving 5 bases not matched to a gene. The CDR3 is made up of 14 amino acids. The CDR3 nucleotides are TGTGCCAGCAGCTTTGCTAGCGGGGTCGACGAGCAGTACTTC. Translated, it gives CASSFASGVDEQYF.

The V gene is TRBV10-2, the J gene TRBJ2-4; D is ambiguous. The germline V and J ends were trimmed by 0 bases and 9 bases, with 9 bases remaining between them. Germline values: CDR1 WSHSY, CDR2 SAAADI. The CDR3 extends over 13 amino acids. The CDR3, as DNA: TGCGCCAGCAGTGAGTCGCTGGGTTCCATTCAGTACTTC. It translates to CASSESLGSIQYF.

This chain's CDR3 is CASSLRSDTQYF. Here the CDR3 DNA reads TGCGCCAGCAGCTTGCGGTCAGATACGCAGTATTTT. The chain joins TRBV5-1 to TRBJ2-3; D is undetermined. The germline CDR1 and CDR2 sequences are SGHRS and YFSETQ. With 1 base removed from V and 4 bases from J, the gap between germline ends came to 4 bases. This CDR3 has 12 amino acids. Full variable domain (outside the CDR3, taken from reference TRBV5-1 and TRBJ2-3): KAGVTQTPRYLIKTRGQQVTLSCSPISGHRSVSWYQQTPGQGLQFLFEYFSETQRNKGNFPGRFSGRQFSNSRSEMNVSTLELGDSALYLCASSLRSDTQYFGPGTRLTVL.

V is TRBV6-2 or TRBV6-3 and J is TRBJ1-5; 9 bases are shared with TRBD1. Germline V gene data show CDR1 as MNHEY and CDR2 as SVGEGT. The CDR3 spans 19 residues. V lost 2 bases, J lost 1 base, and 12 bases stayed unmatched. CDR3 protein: CASSYPNRGPITSNQPQHF. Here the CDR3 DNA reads TGTGCCAGCAGTTACCCCAACAGGGGGCCCATCACGAGCAATCAGCCCCAGCATTTT.

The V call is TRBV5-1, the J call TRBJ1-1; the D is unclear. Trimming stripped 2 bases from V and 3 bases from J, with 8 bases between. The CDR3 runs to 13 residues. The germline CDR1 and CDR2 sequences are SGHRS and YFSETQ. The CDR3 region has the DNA TGCGCCAGCAGCTTCAACATGGACACTGAAGCTTTCTTT. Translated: CASSFNMDTEAFF.

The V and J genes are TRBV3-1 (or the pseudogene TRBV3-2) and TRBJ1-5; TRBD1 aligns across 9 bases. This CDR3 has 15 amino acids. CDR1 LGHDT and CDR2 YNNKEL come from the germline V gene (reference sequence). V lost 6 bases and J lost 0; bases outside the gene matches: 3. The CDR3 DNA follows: TGTGCCAGCAGTCTGGGACAGGGTAGCAATCAGCCCCAGCATTTT. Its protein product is CASSLGQGSNQPQHF.